Following are 31 T cell receptor beta chains from one sample sequenced in a study of T-cell reconstitution after alpha-beta-depleted transplantation in children. Unique molecular identifiers were built into the TCRbeta library. One entry per CDR3 protein, called by TCRdb with MiXCR from the PCR reads. The profile covers 800,000 to 1,000,000 distinct CDR3 sequences, with roughly 29% appearing a single time and roughly 27% taken by the ten largest. Specimen: PBMCs, mostly from graft donor cells, collected 360 days after TCRalphabeta/CD19-depleted stem cell transplant. These receptor sequences come from a boy under three years old who had a stem cell transplant for SCID, so the T cells may come from the graft donor.

The chain is built from TRBV10-3 and TRBJ1-1; possible D gene TRBD1, 6 bases. Germline V gives CDR1 ENHRY, CDR2 SYGVKD. This CDR3 is 15 amino acids long. Between the trimmed V and J ends, which lost 7 bases and 3 bases, there was a span of 18 bases. CDR3 region: CAIKGQGPPDTEAFF. CDR3 nucleotides: TGTGCCATCAAGGGGCAGGGGCCGCCGGACACTGAAGCTTTCTTT.

This clonotype was detected only a few times. This rearrangement joins TRBV12-3 or TRBV12-4 to TRBJ1-3; D not resolved. V lost 3 bases and J 4 bases, leaving 7 bases between the germline ends. The CDR3 sequence is 13 residues long. The CDR3 sequence is CASSFLGGNTIYF. In DNA, the CDR3 is TGTGCCAGCAGTTTCCTGGGGGGAAACACCATATATTTT.

The sample holds a few counts of this clonotype. The chain combines TRBV19 with TRBJ1-1, with D perhaps TRBD1 (6 bases). This CDR3 spans 14 amino acids. Germline CDR1 and CDR2: LNHDA and SQIVND (reference sequence). Deletions cut 11 bases from V and 1 base from J, with 17 bases between. The CDR3: CAARGRGANTEAFF. CDR3 sequence (DNA): TGTGCCGCCCGGGGGAGGGGGGCGAACACTGAAGCTTTCTTT.

This chain connects TRBV12-3 or TRBV12-4 to TRBJ2-5; D is unclear. V lost 6 bases and J lost 4, with 15 bases in between. The CDR3 runs to 14 residues. CDR3 region: CASRTRLTGETQYF. CDR3 coding DNA: TGTGCCAGCAGAACCCGTCTGACCGGAGAGACCCAGTACTTC.

The chain is built from TRBV2 and TRBJ2-1, with D perhaps TRBD2 (5 bases). The CDR3 sequence is 13 residues long. V dropped 3 bases and J dropped 5 bases, with 8 bases sitting between them. Germline loops: CDR1 SNHLY, CDR2 FYNNEI. This CDR3 is CASSDGNHNEQFF. In DNA, the CDR3 is TGTGCCAGCAGTGACGGGAATCACAATGAGCAGTTCTTC.

On this clonotype: A read error may produce the germline difference seen at one junction end. The rearrangement uses TRBV3-1 and TRBJ2-1; the match to TRBD2 covers 9 bases. The CDR3 contains 18 residues. Germline lookup yields CDR1 LGHDT and CDR2 YNNKEL (reference sequence). The CDR3 here is CASTQDVDWLAGYNEQFF. DNA of the CDR3: TGTGCCAGCACCCAAGATGTTGATTGGCTAGCGGGGTACAATGAGCAGTTCTTC.

The chain is built from TRBV7-6 and TRBJ1-2, with D maybe TRBD1 (5 bases). The CDR3 has 12 amino acids. Germline lookup yields CDR1 SGHVS and CDR2 FNYEAQ. Trimming left V 5 bases short and J 7 bases short, with 11 bases between. As DNA, the CDR3 is TGTGCCAGCAGCATCCTTGGGGGTGGCTACACCTTC. This sequence encodes CASSILGGGYTF.

This clonotype was detected only a few times. The chain couples TRBV10-3 to TRBJ2-4, with a weak D call TRBD2 (6 bases). CDR1 and CDR2 (germline): ENHRY, SYGVKD. V lost 0 bases, J lost 10 bases, and 13 bases lay in between. The CDR3 contains 14 residues. The CDR3, as DNA: TGTGCCATCAGTGAGTCGGGGTCGGAGGGGATTCAGTACTTC. Residues: CAISESGSEGIQYF.

This clonotype has a count of ten or more. The V call is TRBV20-1, the J call TRBJ2-3; perhaps TRBD2 as D (6 bases). This CDR3 spans 14 amino acids. The V end lost 5 bases, the J end lost 0 bases, and 12 bases lay between the germline ends. Germline CDR1 is DFQATT and CDR2 is SNEGSKA (reference sequence). In DNA form, the CDR3 reads TGCAGTGCTCGTCGACTAGACAGCACAGATACGCAGTATTTT. This encodes CSARRLDSTDTQYF.

This sequence joins TRBV4-1 and TRBJ2-5, with D uncertain. Germline loops: CDR1 MGHRA, CDR2 YSYEKL. The CDR3 runs to 14 residues. V dropped 0 bases and J dropped 5 bases, with 10 bases sitting between them. Here the CDR3 reads CASSQEVGGETQYF. DNA of the CDR3: TGCGCCAGCAGCCAAGAAGTCGGTGGGGAGACCCAGTACTTC.

This chain joins TRBV5-1 and TRBJ1-1; 10 bases map to TRBD1. From germline, CDR1 is SGHRS and CDR2 YFSETQ. After removal of 3 bases from V and 0 bases from J, the junction contained 5 bases not matched to a gene. CDR3 length: 16 residues. CDR3 bases: TGCGCCAGCAGCTGGGGACAGGGGCGGATGAACACTGAAGCTTTCTTT. It is translated as CASSWGQGRMNTEAFF.

In DNA, the CDR3 is TGCAGTGCTATCTCGGCGGGACAGGGATTCGGCGAGCAGTACTTC. It yields the protein CSAISAGQGFGEQYF. This chain links TRBV20-1 with TRBJ2-7; 9 positions match TRBD1. After removal of 4 bases from V and 6 bases from J, the junction contained 13 bases not matched to a gene. Germline V CDR1 and CDR2: DFQATT, SNEGSKA (reference sequence). This CDR3 has 15 amino acids.

This clonotype was counted a few times. The rearrangement joins TRBV2 to TRBJ2-5; tentative D call: TRBD1 (5 bases). Trimming pared 7 bases from V and 2 bases from J, leaving 14 bases between. The CDR3 sequence is 14 residues long. Germline V gene sequence: CDR1 SNHLY, CDR2 FYNNEI. DNA of the CDR3: TGTGCCAGCACCCCGACAGTAACACAAGAGACCCAGTACTTC. As protein: CASTPTVTQETQYF.

This clonotype has only a few counts. The chain employs TRBV6-5 and TRBJ1-2, with TRBD1 as a possible D gene (5 bases). This CDR3 is built from 14 residues. Trimming pared 2 bases from V and 5 bases from J, leaving 12 bases between. The germline V gene has CDR1 MNHEY and CDR2 SVGAGI. CDR3: CASSYNPGAYGYTF. The CDR3 DNA sequence: TGTGCCAGCAGTTACAACCCCGGGGCTTATGGCTACACCTTC.

The chain combines TRBV4-1 with TRBJ2-7; TRBD2 matches 7 bases. The junction had 5 bases not matched to a gene; V was cut back by 2 bases and J by 4 bases. The CDR3 spans 14 residues. Germline V gene data show CDR1 as MGHRA and CDR2 as YSYEKL. The CDR3 loop is CASSQFGAGYEQYF. The CDR3, as DNA: TGCGCCAGCAGCCAATTCGGAGCGGGGTACGAGCAGTACTTC.

This chain uses TRBV2 with TRBJ2-7; 13 bases agree with TRBD2. Germline values: CDR1 SNHLY, CDR2 FYNNEI. The CDR3 contains 13 residues. Germline trimming cut 8 bases from V and 7 bases from J; bases unmatched to any gene: 5. The CDR3, as DNA: TGTGCCAGCCTCCCGGGACTAGCGGGGGAGCAGTACTTC. Its translation is CASLPGLAGEQYF.

The chain combines TRBV10-3 with TRBJ1-4; 11 positions match TRBD1. CDR1 is ENHRY, CDR2 SYGVKD, per germline. J was trimmed by 7 bases and V by 4 bases; bases with no gene match: 2. This CDR3 is built from 14 residues. The DNA for the CDR3 is TGTGCCATCAGTGCGGGACAGGGGGGTGAAAAACTGTTTTTT. This encodes CAISAGQGGEKLFF.

In this sample, this clonotype turned up a few times. The chain uses TRBV6-5 and TRBJ2-2; 7 bases map to TRBD2. V was pared by 0 bases and J by 10 bases, with 17 bases of the junction left unmatched. This CDR3 spans 18 amino acids. CDR1 is MNHEY and CDR2 is SVGAGI in the germline V gene. CDR3 sequence: CASSYSRPPGAGVKELFF. In nucleotides, the CDR3 is TGTGCCAGCAGTTACTCGAGGCCCCCCGGGGCGGGGGTGAAGGAGCTGTTTTTT.

V is TRBV10-3 and J is TRBJ2-3, with TRBD2 as a possible D gene (5 bases). This CDR3 region has 13 residues. Germline V lookup: CDR1 ENHRY, CDR2 SYGVKD. V was cut by 2 bases and J by 5 bases, with 8 bases left in between. The CDR3 loop reads CAISETTRDTQYF. The DNA of the CDR3 is TGTGCCATCAGTGAGACCACTAGAGATACGCAGTATTTT.

This rearrangement joins TRBV20-1 to TRBJ2-7, with D maybe TRBD2 (6 bases). The CDR3 runs 15 residues. In germline, CDR1 is DFQATT, CDR2 SNEGSKA (reference sequence). The V and J ends lost 0 bases and 2 bases respectively, with 14 bases between them. The DNA for the CDR3 is TGCAGTGCTAGAGACCCTTCCGGGGGTCCCTACGAGCAGTACTTC. Translation gives CSARDPSGGPYEQYF.

J is TRBJ2-1 and V is TRBV12-3 or TRBV12-4; a weak D match, TRBD2 (6 bases). This CDR3 contains 16 residues. V lost 1 base, J lost 4 bases, and 14 bases lay in between. CDR3 nucleotides: TGTGCCAGCAGTTTAGGGTCCAGCGGGCGTTACAATGAGCAGTTCTTC. As protein: CASSLGSSGRYNEQFF.

The gene calls are TRBV7-9 and TRBJ2-7; tentatively, D is TRBD1 (6 bases). The germline V gene encodes CDR1 SEHNR and CDR2 FQNEAQ (reference sequence). CDR3 length equals 15 residues. The V and J ends lost 3 bases and 2 bases respectively, with 14 bases between them. In DNA, the CDR3 is TGTGCCAGCAGCTTCGGGCCCGGACAGACCTACGAGCAGTACTTC. It is translated as CASSFGPGQTYEQYF.

The chain joins TRBV6-1 to TRBJ1-1; D is unclear. This CDR3 has 15 residues. Germline assignment: CDR1 MNHNS and CDR2 SASEGT. Trimming took 11 bases from V and 0 from J, leaving 19 bases between them. CDR3 amino acids: CAAHRGGVLNTEAFF. CDR3 DNA sequence: TGTGCCGCCCATCGCGGCGGCGTTCTGAACACTGAAGCTTTCTTT.

This clonotype was observed at least ten times. The CDR3 protein is CASSLSASYEQYF. In nucleotides, the CDR3 is TGCGCCAGCAGCTTGTCCGCGTCCTACGAGCAGTACTTC. The J gene is TRBJ2-7, the V gene TRBV5-1; unclear D gene. The CDR3 sequence is 13 residues long. The germline V and J ends were trimmed by 1 base and 1 base, with 6 bases remaining between them. Germline-derived CDR1 and CDR2 are SGHRS and YFSETQ.

The chain employs TRBV7-2 and TRBJ2-3; TRBD2 matches at 11 bases. The CDR3 has 18 amino acids. Looked up from germline, CDR1 is SGHTA and CDR2 is FQGNSA. V gave up 3 bases and J gave up 7 bases; unmatched junction bases: 15. CDR3 in amino acids: CASSFAASGGSTYYTQYF. CDR3 DNA sequence: TGTGCCAGCAGCTTCGCGGCTAGCGGGGGGAGCACTTATTATACGCAGTATTTT.

This clonotype was counted between two and nine times. V gene TRBV7-2 combines with J gene TRBJ1-1; the D is unclear. CDR3 length: 15 residues. Germline V gene lookup returns CDR1 SGHTA and CDR2 FQGNSA. V dropped 2 bases and J dropped 5 bases, with 15 bases sitting between them. The CDR3 loop reads CASSLNPGEGTEAFF. CDR3 nucleotide sequence: TGTGCCAGCAGCTTAAATCCAGGCGAAGGGACTGAAGCTTTCTTT.

The genes are TRBV4-2 and TRBJ2-5, with D possibly being TRBD1 or TRBD2 (5 bases each). CDR1 and CDR2 from the germline V gene are LGHNA and YNFKEQ. This CDR3 has 14 amino acids. Between the trimmed V and J ends, which lost 4 bases and 4 bases, there was a span of 13 bases. The CDR3 region is CASSLRGIGETQYF. In DNA form, the CDR3 reads TGTGCCAGCAGCCTGAGGGGAATTGGAGAGACCCAGTACTTC.

This clonotype has just a few counts. The chain recombines TRBV10-2 with TRBJ2-1; TRBD1 aligns across 10 bases. This CDR3 is 16 amino acids long. With 5 bases clipped from V and 2 bases from J, the junction kept 6 bases outside the gene matches. CDR1 is WSHSY, CDR2 SAAADI, per germline. Written as DNA, the CDR3 is TGCGCCAGCAGTCGGAGGGACAGGGGCACCTACAATGAGCAGTTCTTC. The encoded protein is CASSRRDRGTYNEQFF.

The V call is TRBV20-1, the J call TRBJ2-1, with 9 bases identical to TRBD2. The J segment lost 1 base and the V segment lost 6 bases, leaving 4 bases of the junction unmatched. The CDR3 length is 14 residues. From germline, CDR1 is DFQATT and CDR2 SNEGSKA (reference sequence). The DNA of the CDR3 is TGCAGTGCAAATAGCGGGGGATCCTACAATGAGCAGTTCTTC. This gives the protein CSANSGGSYNEQFF.

V is TRBV20-1 and J is TRBJ2-7; D remains ambiguous. Trimming removed 0 bases from V and 3 bases from J, with 15 bases in between. CDR3 length equals 15 residues. Germline CDR1 reads DFQATT; CDR2 reads SNEGSKA (reference sequence). The CDR3 nucleotides read TGCAGTGCTAGAGATAGTGGGCTAACCTACTACGAGCAGTACTTC. Its translation: CSARDSGLTYYEQYF.

Only a few counts were recorded for this clonotype. The rearrangement uses TRBV20-1 and TRBJ1-6, with D perhaps matching TRBD1 (5 bases). CDR1 is DFQATT, CDR2 SNEGSKA, per germline (reference sequence). This CDR3 has 15 amino acids. The CDR3 DNA reads as TGCAGCGCTTTGGAAGACAGTCCCTATAATTCACCCCTCCACTTT. Its translation is CSALEDSPYNSPLHF.